This paragraph reports one T cell receptor beta chain. This record belongs to a study of T cell changes during pregnancy in multiple sclerosis. The CDR3 has 15 residues. CDR1 and CDR2 from the germline V gene are MGHRA and YSYEKL. Between the trimmed V and J ends, which lost 3 bases and 0 bases, there was a span of 9 bases. Sequenced by immunoSEQ multiplex PCR; TCRdb stores in-frame clones only, minus some. The data hold under 70,000 clones, with around 93% observed a single time. This specimen consisted of CD4+ T cells from peripheral blood mononuclear cells, obtained in the first trimester of pregnancy. The sequence was obtained from a female donor with multiple sclerosis, enrolled in a pregnancy study. The chain links TRBV4-1 to TRBJ1-5; D ambiguous. The CDR3 region is CASSHRVTSNQPQHF. CDR3 DNA sequence: TGCGCCAGCAGCCACCGGGTGACTAGCAATCAGCCCCAGCATTTT.